One and the same sample provided the 28 T cell receptor beta chains below, sequenced in a study of blood T cells in healthy people across ages. Then a second PCR, running about 6 to 12 cycles, was carried out with a sample-barcoded 5' primer and a J-beta primer mix. One entry per CDR3 protein, called by TCRdb with MiXCR from the 5' RACE reads. The top ten hold roughly 25% of the sample, which has 790,000 or so distinct CDR3 sequences, 56% seen once. The specimen sequenced was blood. All receptors derive from a man aged 35 to 55 in good health.

The rearrangement links TRBV20-1 to TRBJ2-5; TRBD1 matches 7 bases. CDR1 is DFQATT, CDR2 SNEGSKA, per germline (reference sequence). This CDR3 spans 15 amino acids. With 4 bases clipped from V and 5 bases from J, the junction kept 13 bases outside the gene matches. CDR3 bases: TGCAGTGCTATTCTACCGACAGGGCCGCGGGAGACCCAGTACTTC. As protein: CSAILPTGPRETQYF.

The CDR3 nucleotides are TGTGCCAGCAGTTACTCGACGGGACAGCTCTACGAGCAGTACTTC. Translated: CASSYSTGQLYEQYF. The chain uses TRBV6-6 and TRBJ2-7, with TRBD1 identical over 7 bases. J gave up 3 bases and V 0 bases, and 5 bases lay outside the gene matches. Per the germline V gene, CDR1 is MNHNY and CDR2 is SVGAGI (reference sequence). This CDR3 region has 15 residues.

The V gene is TRBV6-1, the J gene TRBJ2-2, with 10 bases identical to TRBD1. In germline, CDR1 is MNHNS, CDR2 SASEGT. The CDR3 is made up of 18 amino acids. With V trimmed by 8 bases and J by 3 bases, 15 bases remained unmatched. The DNA for the CDR3 is TGTGCCAGCGGACCTTACCGCGGGACAGGGGTTTACACCGGGGAGCTGTTTTTT. It is translated as CASGPYRGTGVYTGELFF.

The chain employs TRBV5-1 and TRBJ2-7; weak D call: TRBD1 (6 bases). The CDR3 runs to 15 residues. The ends were cut back, 0 bases at V and 3 bases at J, with 13 bases in the middle. Germline V gives CDR1 SGHRS, CDR2 YFSETQ. The DNA of the CDR3 is TGCGCCAGCAGCTTGGAGGACAGCCAAGTCTACGAGCAGTACTTC. It specifies CASSLEDSQVYEQYF.

V gene TRBV12-3 or TRBV12-4 combines with J gene TRBJ2-6; TRBD1 matches at 8 bases. Trimming cost V 4 bases and J 0 bases; bases outside gene matches: 2. The CDR3 contains 16 residues. The CDR3 region is CASSSQGASGANVLTF. CDR3 in DNA: TGTGCCAGCAGTTCCCAGGGGGCCTCTGGGGCCAACGTCCTGACTTTC.

J is TRBJ2-7 and V is TRBV3-1, with 10 nucleotides matching TRBD2. V gave up 6 bases and J gave up 2 bases; unmatched junction bases: 4. Germline CDR1 reads LGHDT; CDR2 reads YNNKEL (reference sequence). This CDR3 is 14 amino acids long. This CDR3 reads CASSGSGRTYEQYF. CDR3 nucleotides: TGTGCCAGCAGTGGTAGCGGGAGGACCTACGAGCAGTACTTC.

The rearrangement links TRBV2 to TRBJ2-1; D remains ambiguous. The germline CDR1 and CDR2 sequences are SNHLY and FYNNEI. V was trimmed by 8 bases and J by 3 bases, leaving 14 bases between them. This CDR3 has 14 amino acids. CDR3 sequence reads: CASEVGDNYNEQFF. CDR3 nucleotides: TGTGCCAGCGAAGTAGGAGATAACTACAATGAGCAGTTCTTC.

The chain employs TRBV27 and TRBJ1-5; the D is unclear. CDR1 and CDR2 (germline): MNHEY, SMNVEV (reference sequence). Trimming stripped 2 bases from V and 0 bases from J, with 11 bases between. The CDR3 totals 16 residues. CDR3 sequence reads: CASSLKPSFSNQPQHF. The CDR3 nucleotides are TGTGCCAGCAGTTTAAAGCCTTCCTTTAGCAATCAGCCCCAGCATTTT.

This rearrangement joins TRBV7-2 to TRBJ1-5; D is uncertain. V was pared by 2 bases and J by 0 bases, with 20 bases between. Germline V lookup: CDR1 SGHTA, CDR2 FQGNSA. This CDR3 spans 19 amino acids. In DNA form, the CDR3 reads TGTGCCAGCAGCTTACACGGGCGCAGTGCTGACGGTAGCAATCAGCCCCAGCATTTT. Its protein is CASSLHGRSADGSNQPQHF.

This clonotype was seen a few times. The chain couples TRBV6-2 or TRBV6-3 to TRBJ2-1; 9 bases agree with TRBD1. CDR3 size: 17 residues. J lost 1 base, V lost 5 bases, and 9 bases had no gene match. Germline lookup yields CDR1 MNHEY and CDR2 SVGEGT. The DNA for the CDR3 is TGTGCCAGCAGTCCCTGGTCGGGACAGGGATCCTACAATGAGCAGTTCTTC. This encodes CASSPWSGQGSYNEQFF.

V and J are TRBV5-1 and TRBJ2-5; 7 nucleotides agree with TRBD1. This CDR3 contains 16 residues. CDR1 and CDR2 (germline): SGHRS, YFSETQ. With V trimmed by 2 bases and J by 1 base, 8 bases remained unmatched. This CDR3 reads CASSLTPHRGQETQYF. The CDR3, as DNA: TGCGCCAGCAGCTTAACGCCCCACAGGGGCCAAGAGACCCAGTACTTC. Using reference TRBV5-1 and TRBJ2-5 for the parts outside the CDR3, the full variable domain is KAGVTQTPRYLIKTRGQQVTLSCSPISGHRSVSWYQQTPGQGLQFLFEYFSETQRNKGNFPGRFSGRQFSNSRSEMNVSTLELGDSALYLCASSLTPHRGQETQYFGPGTRLLVL.

The gene calls are TRBV28 and TRBJ1-1, with D hard to call. V gave up 5 bases and J gave up 3 bases, with 19 bases separating them. This CDR3 has 16 amino acids. CDR1 is MDHEN and CDR2 is SYDVKM in the germline V gene. The CDR3 is CASSALPAGEDTEAFF. CDR3 DNA sequence: TGTGCCAGCAGTGCCCTCCCAGCCGGGGAGGACACTGAAGCTTTCTTT.

The chain joins TRBV19 to TRBJ2-7; 7 bases are shared with TRBD1. This CDR3 is built from 15 residues. V trimming: 4 bases; J trimming: 2 bases; junction bases outside the gene matches: 8. Looked up from germline, CDR1 is LNHDA and CDR2 is SQIVND (reference sequence). Here the CDR3 reads CASSTPGQGAYEQYF. CDR3 sequence (DNA): TGTGCCAGTAGTACCCCCGGGCAGGGGGCCTACGAGCAGTACTTC.

This clonotype was observed a few times. The rearrangement uses TRBV6-5 and TRBJ1-2; a weak D match, TRBD1 (5 bases). Germline V CDR1 and CDR2: MNHEY, SVGAGI. CDR3 length equals 15 residues. Trimming took off 0 bases at V and 4 bases at J, with 12 bases between the two ends. CDR3 residues: CASSYSVGGGYGYTF. The CDR3 DNA follows: TGTGCCAGCAGTTACTCAGTCGGGGGTGGCTATGGCTACACCTTC.

This clonotype was counted only a few times. This chain joins TRBV5-6 and TRBJ2-3, with D unclear. Looked up from germline, CDR1 is SGHDT and CDR2 is YYEEEE. Trimming pared 1 base from V and 2 bases from J, leaving 8 bases between. CDR3 size: 14 residues. The DNA of the CDR3 is TGTGCCAGCAGCTTGTTGCCCAACACAGATACGCAGTATTTT. Protein sequence: CASSLLPNTDTQYF.

The rearrangement uses TRBV20-1 and TRBJ2-7; possibly TRBD2 for D (6 bases). CDR3 length equals 17 residues. Trimming removed 5 bases at V and 1 base at J, with 24 bases between. Germline loops: CDR1 DFQATT, CDR2 SNEGSKA (reference sequence). The CDR3 here is CSAESRDLPVLSYEQYF. In DNA, the CDR3 is TGCAGTGCTGAAAGCAGGGACTTACCAGTGCTTTCCTACGAGCAGTACTTC.

V gene TRBV9 combines with J gene TRBJ2-3; 14 bases are a match to TRBD2. Germline assignment: CDR1 SGDLS and CDR2 YYNGEE. CDR3 length: 17 residues. Germline trimming cut 0 bases from V and 0 bases from J; bases unmatched to any gene: 0. The CDR3 spells CASSVGLAGGSTDTQYF. As DNA, the CDR3 is TGTGCCAGCAGCGTAGGACTAGCGGGAGGGAGCACAGATACGCAGTATTTT. Full variable domain (missing parts from reference TRBV9 and TRBJ2-3): DSGVTQTPKHLITATGQRVTLRCSPRSGDLSVYWYQQSLDQGLQFLIQYYNGEERAKGNILERFSAQQFPDLHSELNLSSLELGDSALYFCASSVGLAGGSTDTQYFGPGTRLTVL.

CDR3 amino acids: CASRVGGGTADTQYF. In DNA, the CDR3 is TGTGCCAGCAGGGTAGGGGGGGGAACGGCAGATACGCAGTATTTT. The rearrangement uses TRBV7-9 and TRBJ2-3, with D possibly being TRBD2 (7 bases). Germline loops: CDR1 SEHNR, CDR2 FQNEAQ (reference sequence). The CDR3 contains 15 residues. The V gene lost 6 bases and the J gene lost 4 bases, with 17 bases spanning the gap.

This chain uses TRBV12-3 or TRBV12-4 with TRBJ1-5; D is possibly TRBD1 (5 bases). The CDR3 length is 17 residues. Trimming pared 8 bases from V and 5 bases from J, leaving 25 bases between. CDR3 sequence reads: CASSEGVGLLRDQPQHF. CDR3 bases: TGTGCCAGCTCTGAAGGGGTGGGACTCCTAAGGGATCAGCCCCAGCATTTT.

This clonotype was counted between two and nine times. The J gene is TRBJ2-5, the V gene TRBV9; TRBD2 matches at 8 bases. V gave up 3 bases and J gave up 3 bases; unmatched junction bases: 4. This CDR3 comprises 14 residues. Germline CDR1 SGDLS, CDR2 YYNGEE. The CDR3: CASSALAVEETQYF. As DNA, the CDR3 is TGTGCCAGCAGCGCACTAGCGGTGGAAGAGACCCAGTACTTC. Full variable domain (remainder filled in from reference TRBV9 and TRBJ2-5): DSGVTQTPKHLITATGQRVTLRCSPRSGDLSVYWYQQSLDQGLQFLIQYYNGEERAKGNILERFSAQQFPDLHSELNLSSLELGDSALYFCASSALAVEETQYFGPGTRLLVL.

The rearrangement joins TRBV7-3 to TRBJ2-3; TRBD2 matches at 9 bases. V was clipped by 2 bases and J by 4 bases; unmatched bases: 7. Germline assignment: CDR1 SGHTA and CDR2 FQGTGA. CDR3 size: 16 residues. CDR3 DNA sequence: TGTGCCAGCAGCTTATCTGTAGCGGGAGTATCAGATACGCAGTATTTT. This sequence encodes CASSLSVAGVSDTQYF. The whole variable domain, remainder taken from reference TRBV7-3 and TRBJ2-3, is GAGVSQTPSNKVTEKGKYVELRCDPISGHTALYWYRQSLGQGPEFLIYFQGTGAADDSGLPNDRFFAVRPEGSVSTLKIQRTERGDSAVYLCASSLSVAGVSDTQYFGPGTRLTVL.

The genes are TRBV29-1 and TRBJ2-5; D possibly matches TRBD1 or TRBD2 (5 bases each). The CDR3 has 12 amino acids. Germline V lookup: CDR1 SQVTM, CDR2 ANQGSEA. Trimming left V 7 bases short and J 5 bases short, with 14 bases between. This CDR3 is CSALHEGETQYF. The CDR3 DNA follows: TGCAGCGCCCTACACGAGGGGGAGACCCAGTACTTC.

This chain links TRBV14 with TRBJ2-5; a possible D gene is TRBD2 (6 bases). Germline CDR1 reads SGHDN; CDR2 reads FVKESK. The CDR3 covers 11 residues. V lost 2 bases and J 9 bases, leaving 7 bases between the germline ends. The CDR3 DNA sequence: TGTGCCAGCAGCCAACTAGCGTCCCAGTACTTC. Its protein is CASSQLASQYF.

The V call is TRBV20-1, the J call TRBJ1-2, with 8 positions matching TRBD1. Trimming removed 5 bases from V and 7 bases from J; junction bases left unmatched: 15. Germline lookup yields CDR1 DFQATT and CDR2 SNEGSKA (reference sequence). The CDR3 has 15 amino acids. The CDR3 region is CSAAAGGQGRSGYTF. The CDR3 DNA follows: TGCAGTGCTGCGGCGGGTGGACAGGGAAGGTCTGGCTACACCTTC.

The chain links TRBV2 to TRBJ2-7; the match to TRBD1 covers 9 bases. Judging by the DNA end, TRBJ2-5 fits better; the J call may be wrong. CDR3 length equals 14 residues. Germline assignment: CDR1 SNHLY and CDR2 FYNNEI. In DNA form, the CDR3 reads TGTGCCAGCAGATCACAGGGGGCGGGAGAGACCCAGTACTTC. This encodes CASRSQGAGETQYF.

The genes are TRBV29-1 and TRBJ2-1, with a tentative D call TRBD1 (6 bases). The J call may be wrong; the DNA end is better matched by TRBJ2-7. This CDR3 has 15 amino acids. The V gene's germline CDR1 is SQVTM and CDR2 ANQGSEA. The chain's CDR3 is CSVVQGPISYNEQYF. As DNA, the CDR3 is TGCAGCGTTGTACAGGGCCCAATCTCCTACAATGAGCAGTACTTC.

The chain uses TRBV7-8 and TRBJ2-1; 8 bases match TRBD2. Germline values: CDR1 SGHVS, CDR2 FQNEAQ. V trimming: 5 bases; J trimming: 0 bases; junction bases outside the gene matches: 6. The CDR3 sequence is 16 residues long. The CDR3 reads CASSPLSGASYNEQFF. CDR3 coding DNA: TGTGCCAGCAGCCCACTTAGCGGGGCCTCCTACAATGAGCAGTTCTTC.

This clonotype is a singleton in its sample. The genes are TRBV7-3 and TRBJ2-2, with 7 bases lining up with TRBD2. Germline V gene sequence: CDR1 SGHTA, CDR2 FQGTGA. V lost 3 bases to trimming and J lost 6 bases; unmatched junction nucleotides: 13. The CDR3 length is 17 residues. DNA of the CDR3: TGTGCCAGCAGCTTGAGTTCGGGACGAGCGGGACCCGGGGAGCTGTTTTTT. Its protein is CASSLSSGRAGPGELFF.